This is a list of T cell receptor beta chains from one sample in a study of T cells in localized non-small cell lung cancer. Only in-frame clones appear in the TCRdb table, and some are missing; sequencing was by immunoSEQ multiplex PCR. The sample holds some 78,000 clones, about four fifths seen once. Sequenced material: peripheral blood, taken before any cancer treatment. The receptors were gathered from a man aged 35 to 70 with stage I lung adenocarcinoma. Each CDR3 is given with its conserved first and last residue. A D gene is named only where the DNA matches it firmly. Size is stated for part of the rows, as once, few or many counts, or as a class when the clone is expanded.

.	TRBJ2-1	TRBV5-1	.	TGCGCCAGCAGGATCGTAGTGAGCTCCTACAATGAGCAGTTCTTC	CASRIVVSSYNEQFF
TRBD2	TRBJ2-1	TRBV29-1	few	TGCAGCGTTGAAGATGTTGGGGGTAAGCGGGATAGAATTGAGCAGTTCTTC	CSVEDVGGKRDRIEQFF
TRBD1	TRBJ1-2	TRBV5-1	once	TGCGCCAGCAGTAACGGGACAGGACTTAGCCTTCTCAGCTATGGCTACACCTTC	CASSNGTGLSLLSYGYTF
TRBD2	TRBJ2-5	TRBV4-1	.	TGCGCCAGCAGCCAAGCCGTTGTACGAGCGGGAGGTAGGAAGACCCAGTACTTC	CASSQAVVRAGGRKTQYF
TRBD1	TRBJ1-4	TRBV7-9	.	TGTGCCAGCAGCCCCCGGCCAGGGGGAACGAGTGAAAAACTGTTTTTT	CASSPRPGGTSEKLFF
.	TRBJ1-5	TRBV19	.	TGTGCCAGTAGTATTTTGGCAGGGGACCAGCCCCAGCATTTT	CASSILAGDQPQHF
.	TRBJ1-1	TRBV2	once	TGTGCCAGCAGTGCGAGAGGGGAAGGCACTGAAGCTTTCTTT	CASSARGEGTEAFF
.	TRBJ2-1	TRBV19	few	TGTGCCAGTAGTATGGGGAGGGGGCGTAGCAATGAGCAGTTCTTC	CASSMGRGRSNEQFF
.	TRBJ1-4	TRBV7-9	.	TGTGCCAGCAGGGCCCCGGGCCCAGGGGATGAAAAACTGTTTTTT	CASRAPGPGDEKLFF
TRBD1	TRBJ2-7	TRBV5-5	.	TGTGCCAGCAGTCCAGCCGCCGGGACAGGAGAGATGGTCAACGAGCAGTACTTC	CASSPAAGTGEMVNEQYF
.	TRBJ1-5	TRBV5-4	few	TGTGCCAGCAGCTTCGATAGCAATCAGCCCCAGCATTTT	CASSFDSNQPQHF
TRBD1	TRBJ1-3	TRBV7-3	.	TGTGCCAGCAGCTCGACAGGGGGCCCTGGAAACACCATATATTTT	CASSSTGGPGNTIYF
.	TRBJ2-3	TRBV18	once	TGTGCCAGCTCACCCGCCCCGGATACGCAGTATTTT	CASSPAPDTQYF
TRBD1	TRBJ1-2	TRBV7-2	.	TGTGCCAGCAGCTTAGAAGGGGGCGTAGGCTATGGCTACACCTTC	CASSLEGGVGYGYTF
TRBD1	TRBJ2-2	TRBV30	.	TGTGCCTGGATTGGGGGACAGACGAACACCGGGGAGCTGTTTTTT	CAWIGGQTNTGELFF
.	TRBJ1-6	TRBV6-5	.	TGTGCCAGCAGCACCGGGACATCGAATTCACCCCTCCACTTT	CASSTGTSNSPLHF
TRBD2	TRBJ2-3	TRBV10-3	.	TGTGCCACACAGCGAGGGACTAGCGGCACAGATACGCAGTATTTT	CATQRGTSGTDTQYF
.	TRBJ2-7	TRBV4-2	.	TGTGCCAGCAGCCAAGACAGTGAATACGAGCAGTACTTC	CASSQDSEYEQYF
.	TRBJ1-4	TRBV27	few	TGTGCCAGCAGTTTATCGACCGAGGATGCAACTAATGAAAAACTGTTTTTT	CASSLSTEDATNEKLFF
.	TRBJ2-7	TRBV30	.	TGTGCCTGGAGTGTAACGGGGACGGGGAATGGGGAGCAGTACTTC	CAWSVTGTGNGEQYF
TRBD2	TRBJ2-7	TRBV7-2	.	TGTGCCAGCAGCTTAGCGTCACTAGCGGGAGCGGGTGACTCCTACGAGCAGTACTTC	CASSLASLAGAGDSYEQYF
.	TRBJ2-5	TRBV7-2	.	TGTGCCAGCACCCTCCGAAGACCCCAAGAGACCCAGTACTTC	CASTLRRPQETQYF
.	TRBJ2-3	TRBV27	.	TGTGCCAGCAGTCCCATTTTGGGCACAGATACGCAGTATTTT	CASSPILGTDTQYF
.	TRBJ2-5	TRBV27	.	TGTGCCAGCAGTTTATCGAATGGTGAGACCCAGTACTTC	CASSLSNGETQYF
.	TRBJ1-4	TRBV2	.	TGTGCCAGCTGGGGGGGGAATGAAAAACTGTTTTTT	CASWGGNEKLFF
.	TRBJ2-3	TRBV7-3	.	TGTGCCAGCACCCGTTTGGGGGGATGGACAGATACGCAGTATTTT	CASTRLGGWTDTQYF
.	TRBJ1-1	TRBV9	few	TGTGCCAGCAGCCCCCGGGGGGGAGGAACTGAAGCTTTCTTT	CASSPRGGGTEAFF
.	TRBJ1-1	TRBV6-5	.	TGTGCCAGCAGTTACTCCCCTTTTGACACTAACACTGAAGCTTTCTTT	CASSYSPFDTNTEAFF
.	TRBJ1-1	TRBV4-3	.	TGCGCCAGCAGCCGGGGGCTGAACACTGAAGCTTTCTTT	CASSRGLNTEAFF
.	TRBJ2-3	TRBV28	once	TGTGCCAGCAGTCCCAACGTCCCCCAAGTCGCGGATACGCAGTATTTT	CASSPNVPQVADTQYF
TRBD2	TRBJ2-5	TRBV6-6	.	TGTGCCAGCAGCACGCCCATTCTAGCGGGAAAGACCCAGTACTTC	CASSTPILAGKTQYF
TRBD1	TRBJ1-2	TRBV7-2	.	TGTGCCAGCAGCTCACAGGCGACAGGGATTGGCGGCTACACCTTC	CASSSQATGIGGYTF
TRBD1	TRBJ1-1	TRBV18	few	TGTGCCAGCTCACCACCGGACAGGCTCATGAACACTGAAGCTTTCTTT	CASSPPDRLMNTEAFF
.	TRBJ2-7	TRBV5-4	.	TGTGCCAGCAGGGGGGGCGCTGACTCCTACGAGCAGTACTTC	CASRGGADSYEQYF
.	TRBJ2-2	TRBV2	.	TGTGCCAGCATCTCGGGCACCGGGGAGCTGTTTTTT	CASISGTGELFF
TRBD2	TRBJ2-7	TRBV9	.	TGTGCCAGCAGCCCACAGGCGGCGGGAGCCACCTACGAGCAGTACTTC	CASSPQAAGATYEQYF
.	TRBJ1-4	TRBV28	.	TGTGCCACCCAGGGTCCAAAGCGGGAAAAACTGTTTTTT	CATQGPKREKLFF
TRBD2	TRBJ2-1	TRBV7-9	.	TGTGCCAGCAGTACCGGGGCTAGCGGGGGCCGCTACAATGAGCAGTTCTTC	CASSTGASGGRYNEQFF
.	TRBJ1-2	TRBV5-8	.	TGTGCCAGCAGGATGAGACAGTTAGGCTACACCTTC	CASRMRQLGYTF
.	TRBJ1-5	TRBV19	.	TGTGCCAGTAATGTAGGGGATCAGCCCCAGCATTTT	CASNVGDQPQHF
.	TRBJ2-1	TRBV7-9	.	TGTGCCAGCAGCTTTTTCTACTCCCAGGGGAATGAGCAGTTCTTC	CASSFFYSQGNEQFF
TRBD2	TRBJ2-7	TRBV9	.	TGTGCCAGCAGCGCCGATGGACTAGCGGGGGTCTACGAGCAGTACTTC	CASSADGLAGVYEQYF
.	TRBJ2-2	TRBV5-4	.	TGTGCCAGCAACGGGGCGGCCGGAATGAACACCGGGGAGCTGTTTTTT	CASNGAAGMNTGELFF
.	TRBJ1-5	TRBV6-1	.	TGTGCCAGCAGACCTCAGGGGTATAGCAATCAGCCCCAGCATTTT	CASRPQGYSNQPQHF
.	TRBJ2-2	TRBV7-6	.	TGTGCCAGCAGCCCGGCACTAGCTAACACCGGGGAGCTGTTTTTT	CASSPALANTGELFF
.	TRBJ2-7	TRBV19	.	TGTGCCAGTAGTATGGACGGCAGGACCTACGAGCAGTACTTC	CASSMDGRTYEQYF
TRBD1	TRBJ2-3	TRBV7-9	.	TGTGCCAGCAGCCTACAGGGGCTAGGAACAGATACGCAGTATTTT	CASSLQGLGTDTQYF
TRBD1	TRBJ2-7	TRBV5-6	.	TGTGCCAGCAGCTTTCAGGACAGGGGACACGAGCAGTACTTC	CASSFQDRGHEQYF
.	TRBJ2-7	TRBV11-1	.	TGTGCCAGCAGCTTAGGGCAGACTGGCTCCTACGAGCAGTACTTC	CASSLGQTGSYEQYF
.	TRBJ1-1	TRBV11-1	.	TGTGCCACCTCGAAGGGGCGATGGACTGAAGCTTTCTTT	CATSKGRWTEAFF
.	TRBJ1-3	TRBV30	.	TGTGCCTGGAGTGTTGTATGGGGCTCGGGAAACACCATATATTTT	CAWSVVWGSGNTIYF
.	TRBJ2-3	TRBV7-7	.	TGTGCTAGCAGCAAGTCTGACCAATTCGATACGCAGTATTTT	CASSKSDQFDTQYF
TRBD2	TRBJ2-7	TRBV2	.	TGTGCCAGCAGTGACCCTAGCGGGAGTTCCCGGGGGCGCGAGCAGTACTTC	CASSDPSGSSRGREQYF
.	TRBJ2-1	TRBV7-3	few	TGTGCCAGCAGCTCCCCGACTACCTCCGCCTACAATGAGCAGTTCTTC	CASSSPTTSAYNEQFF
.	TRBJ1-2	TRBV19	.	TGTGCCACCCGGACTTACTATGGCTACACCTTC	CATRTYYGYTF
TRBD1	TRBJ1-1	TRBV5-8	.	TGTGCCAGCAGCCCAGACAGGGGCCGGCCTGAAGCTTTCTTT	CASSPDRGRPEAFF
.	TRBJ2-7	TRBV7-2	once	TGTGCCAGCAGCATTCCAGGGGTCTACGAGCAGTACTTC	CASSIPGVYEQYF
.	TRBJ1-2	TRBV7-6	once	TGTGCCAGCAGCGCAGGACTAGAGAGTGTCCCAGATGGCTACACCTTC	CASSAGLESVPDGYTF
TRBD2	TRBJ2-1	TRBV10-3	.	TGTGCCATTCGGACTAGCGGAAACTACAATGAGCAGTTCTTC	CAIRTSGNYNEQFF
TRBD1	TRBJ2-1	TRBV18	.	TGTGCCAGCTCAGTAGGACAGGCCTCCTACAATGAGCAGTTCTTC	CASSVGQASYNEQFF